Listed below are T cell receptor beta chains from one sample, sequenced in a study of T cells after yellow fever vaccination. TCRdb itself ran the 5' RACE reads through MiXCR, one entry per CDR3 protein. The data contain around 530,000 distinct CDR3 sequences, approximately 16% of them seen just once; the ten biggest clones take up roughly 17%. The sequencing used PBMCs, collected 4 to 5 days after the first yellow fever vaccination. Receptors originate from a man younger than 35 who received the YFV17D yellow fever vaccine. Each CDR3 is given with its conserved first and last residue. A D gene is named only where the DNA matches it firmly. Part of the rows lack a size; the others show once, few, many or a class for expanded clones.

TRBV7-2	TRBJ1-1	.	.	TGTGCCAGCGGGTCCGGGGGGACTGAAGCTTTCTTT	CASGSGGTEAFF
TRBV7-2	TRBJ2-5	.	TRBD2	TGTGCCAGCAGCTTAGGACTAGCGGGGGGCCTGGGCGAGACCCAGTACTTC	CASSLGLAGGLGETQYF
TRBV14	TRBJ1-1	few	.	TGTGCCAGCAGCCGACTCAGGGGGAACACTGAAGCTTTCTTT	CASSRLRGNTEAFF
TRBV7-8	TRBJ2-7	few	.	TGTGCCAGCAGCTTAGTCGTGCCCCCTTACGAGCAGTACTTC	CASSLVVPPYEQYF
TRBV15	TRBJ2-1	.	TRBD2	TGTGCCACCAGCGGATTAGGGCGGCTAGCGGGGAGCTCCTACAATGAGCAGTTCTTC	CATSGLGRLAGSSYNEQFF
TRBV12-3/TRBV12-4	TRBJ1-1	.	.	TGTGCCAGCAGTTTATGGGAAGCTGAAGCTTTCTTT	CASSLWEAEAFF
TRBV6-1	TRBJ2-2	few	.	TGTGCCAGCAGTGAGGTTCCGAACACCGGGGAGCTGTTTTTT	CASSEVPNTGELFF
TRBV6-5	TRBJ2-2	few	.	TGTGCCAGCACCCAGTACACCGGGGAGCTGTTTTTT	CASTQYTGELFF
TRBV15	TRBJ1-3	few	.	TGTGCCACCAGCAGAGCCCCCGGTTCTGGAAACACCATATATTTT	CATSRAPGSGNTIYF
TRBV7-8	TRBJ1-5	.	.	TGTGCCAGGAGCCTCGGGGACGTCTACCAGCCCCAGCATTTT	CARSLGDVYQPQHF
TRBV10-3	TRBJ2-5	few	TRBD1	TGTGCCACCCGGACAGGGAAAGAGACCCAGTACTTC	CATRTGKETQYF
TRBV6-2/TRBV6-3	TRBJ2-2	.	TRBD2	TGTGCCAGCAGTGCGGGGGTATTCACCGGGGAGCTGTTTTTT	CASSAGVFTGELFF
TRBV5-1	TRBJ2-5	few	.	TGCGCCAGCAGAACGGACGGAAGCCAAGAGACCCAGTACTTC	CASRTDGSQETQYF
TRBV4-2	TRBJ2-3	.	TRBD2	TGTGCCAGCAGCCTCAGCTTAGCGGGGACCACAGATACGCAGTATTTT	CASSLSLAGTTDTQYF
TRBV4-3	TRBJ2-3	few	.	TGCGCCAGCAGCCAAGAGATGGGACTTCCCGAAGATACGCAGTATTTT	CASSQEMGLPEDTQYF
TRBV27	TRBJ2-1	few	TRBD2	TGTGCCAGCAGTACATATGGGGGGGGGGGAGAGTTCTTC	CASSTYGGGGEFF
TRBV5-5	TRBJ1-2	.	.	TGTGCCAGCAGCTTGGGCCTCCGGGATGGCTATGGCTACACCTTC	CASSLGLRDGYGYTF
TRBV20-1	TRBJ1-5	few	.	TGCAGTGCTAGAGTCACGACAGGCGGTCAGCCCCAGCATTTT	CSARVTTGGQPQHF
TRBV7-9	TRBJ2-1	few	.	TGTGCCAGCAGCTTGTCCCTACAGGGCAATGAGCAGTTCTTC	CASSLSLQGNEQFF
TRBV15	TRBJ2-1	few	.	TGTGCCACCAGCAGAGACCCGACAGCCTACAATGAGCAGTTCTTC	CATSRDPTAYNEQFF
TRBV7-8	TRBJ2-1	few	.	TGTGCCAGCAGTCTCTGGGGGCCGGGGCGCCCGTACAATGAGCAGTTCTTC	CASSLWGPGRPYNEQFF
TRBV20-1	TRBJ2-5	many	.	TGCAGTGCTAGTCTTCCAGATCCGGAGACCCAGTACTTC	CSASLPDPETQYF
TRBV12-3/TRBV12-4	TRBJ2-2	.	.	TGTGCCAGCAGTGCAGGCTCAGCAAAGACCGGGGAGCTGTTTTTT	CASSAGSAKTGELFF
TRBV4-3	TRBJ1-1	many	.	TGCGCCAGCAGCCAAGATCAGTGGGGCACTACTGAAGCTTTCTTT	CASSQDQWGTTEAFF
TRBV3-1	TRBJ2-1	many	TRBD2	TGTGCCAGCGGGCGGGGGGCATACAATGAGCAGTTCTTC	CASGRGAYNEQFF
TRBV13	TRBJ2-7	few	.	TGTGCCAGCAGCCCCTCCGGGAAAGGGAGGTACGAGCAGTACTTC	CASSPSGKGRYEQYF
TRBV12-3/TRBV12-4	TRBJ2-1	many	TRBD2	TGTGCCAGCAGTTTCTTACTAGCGGGGGCTGAGCAGTTCTTC	CASSFLLAGAEQFF
TRBV28	TRBJ2-1	.	TRBD1	TGTGCCAGCAGCATCGATTACAGGGGAACTGAGCAGTTCTTC	CASSIDYRGTEQFF
TRBV6-1	TRBJ2-1	few	TRBD1	TGTGCCAGCAGTGTTCAAGGACAGGGGTCTAAAAATGAGCAGTTCTTC	CASSVQGQGSKNEQFF
TRBV12-3/TRBV12-4	TRBJ1-6	many	.	TGTGCCAGCTCGGAGGAGGGTAATTCACCCCTCCACTTT	CASSEEGNSPLHF
TRBV4-2	TRBJ2-3	few	TRBD2	TGTGCCAGCAGCCAAGATTCCAGCGGGGGCCCTTTGACGCAGTATTTT	CASSQDSSGGPLTQYF
TRBV6-2/TRBV6-3	TRBJ2-3	.	.	TGTGCCAGCACGAAGGGACTTTCCGAGGATACGCAGTATTTT	CASTKGLSEDTQYF
TRBV7-9	TRBJ2-2	.	.	TGTGCCAGCATCCAAGGGGGACACTGGAACACCGGGGAGCTGTTTTTT	CASIQGGHWNTGELFF
TRBV5-1	TRBJ2-3	few	.	TGCGCCAGCAGTACCCCGGAGGGGGCAGATACGCAGTATTTT	CASSTPEGADTQYF
TRBV24-1	TRBJ1-2	.	.	TGTGCCACCAGTGATCCGGGGTCCTCGGACTATGGCTACACCTTC	CATSDPGSSDYGYTF
TRBV19	TRBJ2-7	.	TRBD1	TGTGCCAGTTCCATACGGGGACAGTACGAGCAGTACTTC	CASSIRGQYEQYF
TRBV5-1	TRBJ2-5	few	TRBD2	TGCGCCAGCAGAGTTAGCGGGGGCGTATGGACCCAGTACTTC	CASRVSGGVWTQYF
TRBV25-1	TRBJ1-2	.	TRBD1	TGTGGACAGGGGTGCTATGGCTACACCTTC	CGQGCYGYTF
TRBV18	TRBJ1-5	.	TRBD1	TGTGCCAGCTCACCAAAACAGGGGGACCAGCCCCAGCATTTT	CASSPKQGDQPQHF
TRBV4-1	TRBJ2-3	.	TRBD1	TGCGCCAGCAACCCCGGGGGACAGGGCCGGAGCACAGATACGCAGTATTTT	CASNPGGQGRSTDTQYF
TRBV7-2	TRBJ2-5	.	.	TGTGCCAGCAGCTACTTAGGGGTTAGCAGACAAGAGACCCAGTACTTC	CASSYLGVSRQETQYF
TRBV4-3	TRBJ2-1	many	.	TGCGCCAGCAGCCGAGAGCGTAGCTCCTACAATGAGCAGTTCTTC	CASSRERSSYNEQFF
TRBV7-2	TRBJ2-5	few	.	TGTGCCAGCAGCCTTCTCCTAGAGACCCAGTACTTC	CASSLLLETQYF
TRBV6-2/TRBV6-3	TRBJ2-4	.	.	TGTGCCAGCAGCCCTGACCCCTCAGCCAAAAACATTCAGTACTTC	CASSPDPSAKNIQYF
TRBV19	TRBJ1-5	.	.	TGTGCCAGTAGTATTAGTCGGCTCAATCAGCCCCAGCATTTT	CASSISRLNQPQHF
TRBV7-8	TRBJ2-3	.	TRBD2	TGTGCCAGCAGCTTATTAGGGCTAGCGGGGGGGTTTTCAGATACGCAGTATTTT	CASSLLGLAGGFSDTQYF
TRBV4-3	TRBJ2-3	few	TRBD2	TGCGCCAGCAGCCAAGATTGGAGGATCGAGCGGGGGGGGACAGATACGCAGTATTTT	CASSQDWRIERGGTDTQYF
TRBV5-4	TRBJ1-2	few	.	TGTGCCAGCAGCCTGACCTCACAGGTATATGGCTACACCTTC	CASSLTSQVYGYTF
TRBV5-1	TRBJ1-1	.	TRBD1	TGCGCCAGCAGCTCAAGACAGGGGGTGAAGAACACTGAAGCTTTCTTT	CASSSRQGVKNTEAFF
TRBV14	TRBJ1-2	.	.	TGTGCCAGCAGCCCGGGGGCTCCGAACTATGGCTACACCTTC	CASSPGAPNYGYTF
TRBV6-2/TRBV6-3	TRBJ2-1	few	TRBD2	TGTGCCAGCAGTTACGGGCTAGCGGGGGGGAGCTATGAGCAGTTCTTC	CASSYGLAGGSYEQFF